These 13 T cell receptor beta chains share one sample of origin, sequenced in a study of cytomegalovirus exposure and HLA in healthy donors. Using immunoSEQ multiplex PCR, the repertoire was profiled, and TCRdb retains in-frame clones only, with some absent. The repertoire includes over 150,000 clones, less than 90% of them detected once, and under 25% sits in the top ten. Material for sequencing was PBMCs. These receptors originate from a man between 18 and 29 years old in good health and CMV-seropositive.

The V call is TRBV7-2, the J call TRBJ2-2; D may be TRBD1 (6 bases). Germline CDR1 reads SGHTA; CDR2 reads FQGNSA. V lost 5 bases and J lost 0, with 13 bases in between. The CDR3 runs 16 residues. As DNA, the CDR3 is TGTGCCAGCAGCCTACGACAGGCATCGAACACCGGGGAGCTGTTTTTT. As protein: CASSLRQASNTGELFF.

The table lists this clone with a few counts. CDR3 DNA: TGTGCCAGCGGTCACGGGGTTAGCAATCAGCCCCAGCATTTT. Translated: CASGHGVSNQPQHF. The V gene is TRBV6-1, the J gene TRBJ1-5; D unclear. With 8 bases removed from V and 0 bases from J, the gap between germline ends came to 11 bases. This CDR3 is built from 14 residues. The germline gives CDR1 MNHNS, CDR2 SASEGT.

The chain carries TRBV6-6 and TRBJ2-7; 9 nucleotides agree with TRBD1. The ends lost 5 bases at V and 5 bases at J; junction bases unmatched: 7. This CDR3 comprises 14 residues. Looked up from germline, CDR1 is MNHNY and CDR2 is SVGAGI (reference sequence). The CDR3 protein is CASSTRTGDHEQYF. The CDR3 coding sequence is TGTGCCAGCAGTACTAGGACAGGGGACCACGAGCAGTACTTC.

The chain couples TRBV7-9 to TRBJ2-3; 10 nucleotides line up with TRBD2. Per germline, CDR1 SEHNR and CDR2 FQNEAQ (reference sequence). This CDR3 has 18 residues. The ends lost 3 bases at V and 1 base at J; junction bases unmatched: 10. The CDR3: CASSFAESGGVGTDTQYF. The CDR3 region has the DNA TGTGCCAGCAGCTTCGCAGAAAGCGGGGGGGTCGGCACAGATACGCAGTATTTT.

The chain joins TRBV9 to TRBJ1-4; 12 bases fit TRBD1. With V trimmed by 4 bases and J by 7 bases, 8 bases remained unmatched. Per the germline V gene, CDR1 is SGDLS and CDR2 is YYNGEE. This CDR3 region has 16 residues. DNA for the CDR3: TGTGCCAGCAGCACCGGGACAGGGGGCTTAAGTGAAAAACTGTTTTTT. Translating gives CASSTGTGGLSEKLFF.

The chain joins TRBV7-8 to TRBJ2-3; 15 bases are a match to TRBD2. The V segment lost 2 bases and the J segment 3 bases; nucleotides outside the gene matches: 3. This CDR3 comprises 17 residues. Per germline, CDR1 SGHVS and CDR2 FQNEAQ. The CDR3 sequence is CASSLPGTSGRTDTQYF. The CDR3 DNA reads TGTGCCAGCAGCTTACCCGGGACTAGCGGGAGGACAGATACGCAGTATTTT. Combining the CDR3 with reference TRBV7-8 and TRBJ2-3 gives the whole variable domain GAGVSQSPRYKVAKRGQDVALRCDPISGHVSLFWYQQALGQGPEFLTYFQNEAQLDKSGLPSDRFFAERPEGSVSTLKIQRTQQEDSAVYLCASSLPGTSGRTDTQYFGPGTRLTVL.

The chain joins TRBV6-1 to TRBJ1-3; D gene ambiguous. Deletions cut 6 bases from V and 0 bases from J, with 12 bases between. The CDR3 spans 15 residues. Per the germline V gene, CDR1 is MNHNS and CDR2 is SASEGT. CDR3 nucleotide sequence: TGTGCCAGCAGCGCAACAGTTACCTCTGGAAACACCATATATTTT. Encoded protein: CASSATVTSGNTIYF.

This clone was counted a few times. V gene TRBV5-1 combines with J gene TRBJ1-3; D is uncertain. The ends were cut back, 3 bases at V and 4 bases at J, with 17 bases in the middle. CDR1 is SGHRS, CDR2 YFSETQ, per germline. The CDR3 is 16 amino acids. CDR3 nucleotide sequence: TGCGCCAGCAGCTCCCTTCCGGAGGCTTTAGGAAACACCATATATTTT. It is translated as CASSSLPEALGNTIYF.

This clone came up a few times. This chain links TRBV6-5 with TRBJ1-5, with a weak D call TRBD1 (5 bases). The CDR3 is made up of 16 amino acids. With 4 bases removed from V and 2 bases from J, the gap between germline ends came to 15 bases. Germline V gene lookup returns CDR1 MNHEY and CDR2 SVGAGI. The DNA for the CDR3 is TGTGCCAGCAGTTCCCGGCAGGGAAAAGGCAATCAGCCCCAGCATTTT. Amino acids: CASSSRQGKGNQPQHF.

The chain combines TRBV7-9 with TRBJ2-7; 13 nucleotides align to TRBD2. V lost 4 bases and J lost 4; bases outside the gene matches: 4. Germline CDR1 SEHNR, CDR2 FQNEAQ (reference sequence). This CDR3 spans 15 amino acids. The CDR3 region is CASSSGLAGNYEQYF. CDR3 coding DNA: TGTGCCAGCAGCTCGGGACTAGCGGGGAATTACGAGCAGTACTTC.

The V call is TRBV19, the J call TRBJ1-4; no reliable D call. V lost 6 bases and J lost 1, with 6 bases in between. From germline, CDR1 is LNHDA and CDR2 SQIVND (reference sequence). The CDR3 totals 13 residues. The CDR3 spells CASRLGTNEKLFF. CDR3 in DNA: TGTGCCAGTAGACTCGGAACTAATGAAAAACTGTTTTTT.

This chain joins TRBV4-3 and TRBJ1-3, with 7 nucleotides matching TRBD1. The CDR3 is 16 residues long. Per the germline V gene, CDR1 is LGHNA and CDR2 is YSLEER. J was trimmed by 8 bases and V by 0 bases; bases with no gene match: 10. The CDR3 coding sequence is TGCGCCAGCAGCCAAGAACGGGACAGTCGCTGGGACACCATATATTTT. Translating gives CASSQERDSRWDTIYF.

V and J are TRBV2 and TRBJ2-1, with TRBD2 matching over 11 bases. V dropped 7 bases and J dropped 3; count of bases not matched to a gene: 5. The germline CDR1 and CDR2 sequences are SNHLY and FYNNEI. The CDR3 length is 15 residues. Here the CDR3 DNA reads TGTGCCAGCACTTGGACTAGCGGGCTCTACAATGAGCAGTTCTTC. As protein: CASTWTSGLYNEQFF. Full variable domain (rest looked up from reference TRBV2 and TRBJ2-1): EPEVTQTPSHQVTQMGQEVILRCVPISNHLYFYWYRQILGQKVEFLVSFYNNEISEKSEIFDDQFSVERPDGSNFTLKIRSTKLEDSAMYFCASTWTSGLYNEQFFGPGTRLTVL.